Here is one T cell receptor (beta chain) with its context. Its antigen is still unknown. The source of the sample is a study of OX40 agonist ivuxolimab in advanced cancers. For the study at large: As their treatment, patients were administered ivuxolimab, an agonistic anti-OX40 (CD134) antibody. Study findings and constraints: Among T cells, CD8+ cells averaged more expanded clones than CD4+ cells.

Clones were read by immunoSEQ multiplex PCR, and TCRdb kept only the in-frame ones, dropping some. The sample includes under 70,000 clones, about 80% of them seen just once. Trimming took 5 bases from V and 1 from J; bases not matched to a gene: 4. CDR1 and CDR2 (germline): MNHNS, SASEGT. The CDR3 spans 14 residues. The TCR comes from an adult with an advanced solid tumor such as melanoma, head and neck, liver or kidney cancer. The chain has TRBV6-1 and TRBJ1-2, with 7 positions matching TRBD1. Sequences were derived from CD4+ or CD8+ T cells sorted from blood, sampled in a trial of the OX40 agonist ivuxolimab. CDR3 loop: CASSKGAGNYGYTF. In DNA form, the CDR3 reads TGTGCCAGCAGTAAGGGGGCAGGTAACTATGGCTACACCTTC.